The entry that follows covers one T cell receptor beta chain sequence. Its antigen is as yet unknown. The data stem from a study of post-analysis software for immune sequencing data. Across the study: Included courses were relapsing-remitting and secondary progressive multiple sclerosis; progressive-relapsing multiple sclerosis was also included.

Study-wide points: Pronounced co-clustering by F measure was evident among identically batched samples.

Tagging with unique molecular identifiers was a feature of the TCR beta cDNA libraries. TCRdb independently ran MiXCR on the PCR reads; one entry per CDR3 protein. The sample lists about 820,000 distinct CDR3 sequences; about 50% were seen once. The sequenced sample was blood. The sequence was obtained from a girl aged 10 to 17 with multiple sclerosis.

CDR3 nucleotide sequence: TGTGCCAGCAGTCAGAACACAGATACGCAGTATTTT. Amino acids: CASSQNTDTQYF. The genes are TRBV28 and TRBJ2-3; D is unresolved. CDR3 length: 12 amino acids. Germline V gene data show CDR1 as MDHEN and CDR2 as SYDVKM. Trimming stripped 5 bases from V and 2 bases from J, with 5 bases between. Full variable domain (rest looked up from reference TRBV28 and TRBJ2-3): DVKVTQSSRYLVKRTGEKVFLECVQDMDHENMFWYRQDPGLGLRLIYFSYDVKMKEKGDIPEGYSVSREKKERFSLILESASTNQTSMYLCASSQNTDTQYFGPGTRLTVL.